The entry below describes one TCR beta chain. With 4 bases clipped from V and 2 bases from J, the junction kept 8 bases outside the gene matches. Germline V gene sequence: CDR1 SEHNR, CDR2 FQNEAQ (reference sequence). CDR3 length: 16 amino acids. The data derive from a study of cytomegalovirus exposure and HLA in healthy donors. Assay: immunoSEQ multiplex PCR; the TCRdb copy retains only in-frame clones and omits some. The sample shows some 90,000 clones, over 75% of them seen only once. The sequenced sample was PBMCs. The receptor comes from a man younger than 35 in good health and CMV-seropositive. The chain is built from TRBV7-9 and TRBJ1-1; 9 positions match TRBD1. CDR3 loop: CASSYPGTGINTEAFF. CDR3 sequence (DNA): TGTGCCAGCAGCTACCCCGGGACAGGGATAAACACTGAAGCTTTCTTT.